In this sample, the clone carrying this TCR beta chain turned up a few times. This sample is drawn from a study of CD8+ T cells in alopecia areata. Treatment: oral pan-JAK inhibitor, 5-10 mg twice daily. The sequencing template was cDNA reverse transcribed from extracted RNA. Profiled with immunoSEQ multiplex PCR; TCRdb holds only in-frame clones, not every one. The table shows 150,000 or so clones, with 58% occurring only once. CDR1 is SQVTM, CDR2 ANQGSEA, per germline. Losses at the gene ends were 4 bases for V and 3 bases for J; bases not matched to a gene: 4. This CDR3 spans 14 amino acids. This receptor was identified in a human donor with alopecia areata. The sequencing used CD4+ T cells sorted from blood, collected at approximately week 56, from a patient treated with tofacitinib. The rearrangement uses TRBV29-1 and TRBJ2-5; 11 positions agree with TRBD2. The CDR3 sequence is CSVAVAGGKETQYF. CDR3 bases: TGCAGCGTTGCCGTAGCGGGGGGGAAAGAGACCCAGTACTTC.